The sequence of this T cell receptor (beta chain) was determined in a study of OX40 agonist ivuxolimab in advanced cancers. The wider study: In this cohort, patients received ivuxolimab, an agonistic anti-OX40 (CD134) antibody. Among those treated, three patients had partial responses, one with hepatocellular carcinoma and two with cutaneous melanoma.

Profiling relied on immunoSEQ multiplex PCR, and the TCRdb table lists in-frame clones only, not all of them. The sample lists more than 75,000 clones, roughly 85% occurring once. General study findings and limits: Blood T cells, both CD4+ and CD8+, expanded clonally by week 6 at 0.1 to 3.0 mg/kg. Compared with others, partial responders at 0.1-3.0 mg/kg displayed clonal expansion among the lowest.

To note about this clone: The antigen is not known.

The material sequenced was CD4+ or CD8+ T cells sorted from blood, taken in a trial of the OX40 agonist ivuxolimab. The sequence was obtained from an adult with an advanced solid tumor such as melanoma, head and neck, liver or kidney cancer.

In DNA form, the CDR3 reads TGTGCCAGCAGCTTCCGGGGGTTTGGCTACGAGCAGTACTTC. Protein sequence: CASSFRGFGYEQYF. The chain combines TRBV11-1 with TRBJ2-7, with D tentatively TRBD2 (6 bases). This CDR3 has 14 amino acids. Germline V gives CDR1 SGHAT, CDR2 FQDESV (reference sequence). The germline V and J ends were trimmed by 3 bases and 3 bases, with 12 bases remaining between them.